The source of this TCR beta chain is a study of blood T cells in healthy people across ages (dated by TCRdb to the mid-2010s). The study in broad terms: In model experiments, roughly one uniquely barcoded TCR beta cDNA molecule per two T cells was captured by template switching. Age-related changes in TCR beta repertoire diversity were measured in the study by deep sequencing normalized with unique cDNA molecular identifiers. Donors were grouped into four age groups: young (average about 15 years), middle-aged (39), aged (around 56) and long-lived (about 89). To avoid experimental bias, donors of different ages were spread randomly across the sequencing lanes. Two additional independent replicas of 1 million unique cDNA reads from the same blood draw were analyzed for two donors (one aged 18 to 29 and one aged 80 or older). The paper as a whole reports these results and caveats: Because profiling used bulk unsorted PBMCs, naive and antigen-experienced compartments could not be compared conclusively. Observed TCR beta diversity per million T cells fell roughly linearly with age, and a significant reduction was already apparent by age roughly 40. The percentage of naive T cells measured by flow cytometry correlated strongly with observed TCR beta diversity. The CMV infection status of donors was not known, potentially confounding age-related changes in expanded clonotypes. Estimates of total diversity based on one million sequenced T cells were regarded as lower bounds and as underestimates. The long-lived group showed more naive CD4+ T cells, fewer expanded clones and increased TCR diversity than the aged group, suggesting age selection.

Libraries came from 5' RACE. This sample was sequenced with an Illumina HiSeq 2500. A second PCR of roughly 7 to 11 cycles was performed with a sample-barcoded 5' primer and a J-beta primer mix. Each TCR beta cDNA molecule received a unique molecular identifier from a template-switch 5' adaptor carrying 12 random nucleotides. Each sample yielded at least 2.5 million CDR3-containing paired-end reads. All of the RNA was converted into first-strand cDNA using the Mint cDNA synthesis kit, with a TRBC-specific oligonucleotide serving as the primer. Following uracil-DNA glycosylase treatment, a first 18-cycle PCR with universal primers M1SS and BC2_uni_R was performed on all cDNA. The paper's processing steps were these. Each sample was normalized by randomly selecting 1 million high-quality reads, each carrying a distinct molecular identifier. Reads with shared molecular identifiers were discarded instead of being binned into consensus sequences. MiTCR, with a Q25 quality threshold and the strictest error-elimination algorithm, was used for CDR3 identification, clonotype clustering and error correction. A nonparametric unseen species model with Euler transformation was used to estimate a lower bound on total TCR beta diversity. TCRdb reanalyzed the raw reads on its own, using fastp at Q25 for trimming and MiXCR for clone calling, and kept in-frame beta chains. Each CDR3 protein gets just one entry, which takes the most common genes and DNA from the rows behind it. These V and J calls derive from TCRdb rather than the authors' analysis. The table for this sample lists about 680,000 distinct CDR3 sequences; about half of them were counted only once. Under 35% of the sample rests with the top ten.

A note on this clonotype: The specificity of this receptor is unknown. No base quality values were provided; no much bigger clone lies one nucleotide off.

Donors were 39 systemically healthy Caucasian individuals from Russia aged 6 to 90 years. Ten milliliters of peripheral blood were drawn from each donor into EDTA-treated Vacutainer tubes. PBMCs were isolated by Ficoll-Paque density-gradient centrifugation, with at least 6 million obtained per sample. Trizol reagent was used to extract total RNA from PBMCs, with at least 5 micrograms per sample. For every donor, an aliquot of PBMCs went through flow cytometry to measure the percentages of naive CD45RAhigh/CD27high T cells. Via the germline V gene, CDR1 is SGHRS and CDR2 YFSETQ. V and J are truncated by 4 bases and 4 bases respectively, leaving an intervening sequence of 17 bases. The CDR3 covers 15 residues, taking in both the cysteine and the phenylalanine. Just the 45-base CDR3 DNA is kept, in frame starting at base 1.

Here the chain combines TRBV5-1 and TRBJ2-5, with no confident D gene call. The source of this sequence is a woman aged 55 to 70 in good health. The sequenced material came from blood. The nucleotide sequence is given as TGCGCCAGCAGCCTCCTTTTGGGTTCGGGAGAGACCCAGTACTTC. Its protein reads: CASSLLLGSGETQYF. Reference TRBV5-1 and TRBJ2-5 genes cover what lies past the CDR3, so the full variable domain is KAGVTQTPRYLIKTRGQQVTLSCSPISGHRSVSWYQQTPGQGLQFLFEYFSETQRNKGNFPGRFSGRQFSNSRSEMNVSTLELGDSALYLCASSLLLGSGETQYFGPGTRLLVL.